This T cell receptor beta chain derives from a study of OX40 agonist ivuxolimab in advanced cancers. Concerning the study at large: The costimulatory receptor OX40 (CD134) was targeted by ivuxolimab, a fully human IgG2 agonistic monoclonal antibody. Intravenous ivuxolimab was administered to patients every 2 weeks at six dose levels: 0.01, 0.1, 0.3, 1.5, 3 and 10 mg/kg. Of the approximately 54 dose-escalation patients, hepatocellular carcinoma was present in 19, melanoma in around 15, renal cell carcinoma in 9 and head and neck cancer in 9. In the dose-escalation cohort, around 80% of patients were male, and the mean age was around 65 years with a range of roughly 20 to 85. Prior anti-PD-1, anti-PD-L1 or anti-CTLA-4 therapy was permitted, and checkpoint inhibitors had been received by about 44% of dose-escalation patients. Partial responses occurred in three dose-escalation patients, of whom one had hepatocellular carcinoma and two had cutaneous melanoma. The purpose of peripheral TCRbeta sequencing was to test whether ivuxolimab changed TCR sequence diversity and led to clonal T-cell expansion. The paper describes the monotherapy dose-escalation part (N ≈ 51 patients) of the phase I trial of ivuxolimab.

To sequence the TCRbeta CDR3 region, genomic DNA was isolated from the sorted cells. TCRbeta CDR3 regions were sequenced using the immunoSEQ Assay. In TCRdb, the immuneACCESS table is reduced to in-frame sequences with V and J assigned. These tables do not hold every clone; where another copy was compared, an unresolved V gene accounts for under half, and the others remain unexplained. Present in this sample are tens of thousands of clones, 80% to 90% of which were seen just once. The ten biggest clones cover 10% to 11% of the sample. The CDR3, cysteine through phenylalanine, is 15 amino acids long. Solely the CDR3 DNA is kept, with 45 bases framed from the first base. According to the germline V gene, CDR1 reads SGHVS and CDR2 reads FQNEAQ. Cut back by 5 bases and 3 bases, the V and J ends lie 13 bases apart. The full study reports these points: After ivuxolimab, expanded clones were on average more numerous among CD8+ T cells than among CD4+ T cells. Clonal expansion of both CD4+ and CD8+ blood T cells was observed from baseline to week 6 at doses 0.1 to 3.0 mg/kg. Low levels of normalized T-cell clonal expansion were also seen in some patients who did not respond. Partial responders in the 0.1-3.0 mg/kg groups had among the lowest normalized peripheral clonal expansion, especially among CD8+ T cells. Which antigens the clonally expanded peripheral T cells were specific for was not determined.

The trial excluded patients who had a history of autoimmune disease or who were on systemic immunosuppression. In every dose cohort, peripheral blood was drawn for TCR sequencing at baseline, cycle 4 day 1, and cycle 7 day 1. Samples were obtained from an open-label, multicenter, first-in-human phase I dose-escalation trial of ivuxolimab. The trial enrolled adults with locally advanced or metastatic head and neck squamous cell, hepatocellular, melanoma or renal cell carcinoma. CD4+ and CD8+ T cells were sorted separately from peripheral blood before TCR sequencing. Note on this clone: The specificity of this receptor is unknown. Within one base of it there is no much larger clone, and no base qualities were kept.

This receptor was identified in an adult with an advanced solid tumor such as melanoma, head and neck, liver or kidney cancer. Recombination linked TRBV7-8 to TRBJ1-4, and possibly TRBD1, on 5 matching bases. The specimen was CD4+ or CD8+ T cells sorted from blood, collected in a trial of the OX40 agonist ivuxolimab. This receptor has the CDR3 CASSRQTVANEKLFF. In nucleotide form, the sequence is TGTGCCAGCAGCCGACAGACCGTCGCTAATGAAAAACTGTTTTTT.